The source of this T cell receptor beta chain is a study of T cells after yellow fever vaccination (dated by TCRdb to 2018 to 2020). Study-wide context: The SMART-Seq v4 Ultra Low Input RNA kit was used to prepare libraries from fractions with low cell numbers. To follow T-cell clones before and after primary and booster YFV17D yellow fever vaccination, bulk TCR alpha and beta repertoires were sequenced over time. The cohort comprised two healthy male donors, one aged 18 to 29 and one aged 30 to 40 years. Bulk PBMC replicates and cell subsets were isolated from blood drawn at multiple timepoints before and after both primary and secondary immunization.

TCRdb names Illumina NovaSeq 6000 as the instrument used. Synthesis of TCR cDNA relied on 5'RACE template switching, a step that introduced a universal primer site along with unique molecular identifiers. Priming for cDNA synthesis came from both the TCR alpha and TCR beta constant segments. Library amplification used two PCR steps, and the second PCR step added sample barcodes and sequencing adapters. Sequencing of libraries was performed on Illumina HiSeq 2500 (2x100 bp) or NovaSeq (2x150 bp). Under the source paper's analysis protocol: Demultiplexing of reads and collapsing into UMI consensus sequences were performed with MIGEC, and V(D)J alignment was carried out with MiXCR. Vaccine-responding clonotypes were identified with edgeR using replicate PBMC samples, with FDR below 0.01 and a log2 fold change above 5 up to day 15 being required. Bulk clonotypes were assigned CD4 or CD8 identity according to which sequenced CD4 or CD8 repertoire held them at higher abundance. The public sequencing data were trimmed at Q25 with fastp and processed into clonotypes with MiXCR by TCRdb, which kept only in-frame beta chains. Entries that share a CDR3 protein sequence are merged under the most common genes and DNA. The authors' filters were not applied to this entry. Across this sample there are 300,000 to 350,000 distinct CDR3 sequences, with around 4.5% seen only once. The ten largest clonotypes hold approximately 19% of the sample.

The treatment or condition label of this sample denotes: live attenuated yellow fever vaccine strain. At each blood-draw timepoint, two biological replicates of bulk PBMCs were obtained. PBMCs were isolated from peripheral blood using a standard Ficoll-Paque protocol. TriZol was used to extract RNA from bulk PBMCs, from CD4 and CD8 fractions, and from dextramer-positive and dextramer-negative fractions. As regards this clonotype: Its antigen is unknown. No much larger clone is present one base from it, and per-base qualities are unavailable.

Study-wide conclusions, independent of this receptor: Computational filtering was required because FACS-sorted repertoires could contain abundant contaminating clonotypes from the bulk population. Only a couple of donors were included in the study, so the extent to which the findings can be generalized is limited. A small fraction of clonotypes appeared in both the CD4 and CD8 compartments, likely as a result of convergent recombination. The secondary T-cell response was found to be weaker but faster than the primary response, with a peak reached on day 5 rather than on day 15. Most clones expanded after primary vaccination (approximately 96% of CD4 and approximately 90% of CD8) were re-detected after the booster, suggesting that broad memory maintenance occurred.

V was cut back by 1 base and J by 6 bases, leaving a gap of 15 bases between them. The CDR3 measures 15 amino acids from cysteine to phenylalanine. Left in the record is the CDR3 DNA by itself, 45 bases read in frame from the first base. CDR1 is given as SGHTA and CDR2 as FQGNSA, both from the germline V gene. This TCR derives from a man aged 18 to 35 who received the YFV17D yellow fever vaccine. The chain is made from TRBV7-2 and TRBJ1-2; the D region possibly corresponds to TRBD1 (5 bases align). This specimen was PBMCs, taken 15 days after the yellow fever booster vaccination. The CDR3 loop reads CASSLGGGRGHGYTF. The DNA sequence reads TGTGCCAGCAGCTTAGGGGGTGGCCGGGGCCATGGCTACACCTTC.